This TCR beta chain emerged from a study of glioma-infiltrating T cells. The iRepertoire nested amplicon-rescue multiplex PCR amplified TCR alpha and beta CDR3s from RNA. TCRdb analysed the multiplex PCR reads with MiXCR anew, one entry per CDR3 protein. The sample carries tens of thousands of distinct CDR3 sequences, around a quarter recorded once. Ten or more counts support this clonotype. The receptor was isolated from a human donor with low-grade glioma or glioblastoma, undergoing nonglioma brain surgery, or in good health (not recorded which). Sequences were obtained from glioma tissue, nonneoplastic brain tissue, or PBMCs (not recorded which).

The CDR3 nucleotides are TGTGCCGCTTCAGGGTCGGGTACCTATGGCTACACCTTC. It yields the protein CAASGSGTYGYTF. The rearrangement uses TRBV6-1 and TRBJ1-2, with a tentative D call TRBD1 (5 bases). The CDR3 sequence is 13 residues long. Trimming pared 11 bases from V and 4 bases from J, leaving 17 bases between. Germline CDR1 is MNHNS and CDR2 is SASEGT.